These T cell receptor beta chains were read from a single sample in a study of shared clonotypes between healthy human individuals. Profiled with immunoSEQ multiplex PCR; TCRdb holds only in-frame clones, not every one. The data contain around 500,000 clones, around three quarters of them singletons. Sequencing was carried out using PBMCs. These receptors came from a woman in her thirties or forties in good health. Some clones in this sample may be carry-over from other donors' samples. Both conserved end residues are trimmed from each CDR3. Size is omitted from some rows. Given values are once, few, many or a class for expanded clones.

len,j_gene,abundance,v_gene,CDR3aa
12,TRBJ2-5,NA,TRBV4-1,ASSLTTVQETQY
12,TRBJ2-7,NA,TRBV7-2,ASSSGLATYEQY
14,TRBJ2-7,NA,TRBV5-6,ASSLTQGGVAYEQY
12,TRBJ1-1,few,TRBV13,ASSLGQTNTEAF
13,TRBJ1-2,NA,TRBV28,ASSPTTDRGQGYT
14,TRBJ2-3,NA,TRBV7-9,ASSSGLAGGTDTQY
15,TRBJ1-2,NA,TRBV6-1,ASSDIRVGGLTFGYT
12,TRBJ1-1,NA,TRBV18,ASSPRGVDTEAF
13,TRBJ2-5,NA,TRBV5-1,ASSLYGLAEETQY
14,TRBJ1-5,NA,TRBV19,ASSVLRDRGNQPQH
13,TRBJ2-1,NA,TRBV27,ASSPGGAPYNEQF
13,TRBJ2-5,NA,TRBV4-1,ASSRGQGFGETQY
10,TRBJ2-5,NA,TRBV18,ASSPPGQGTH
13,TRBJ1-2,NA,TRBV5-1,ASSLDPWTGAGYT
16,TRBJ1-4,NA,TRBV18,ASSPPGVPTDPNEKLF
11,TRBJ1-2,few,TRBV10-3,ATTLGGAYGYT
15,TRBJ1-5,NA,TRBV28,ASSPTTGFYLNQPQH
12,TRBJ1-1,once,TRBV5-1,ASSPWTENTEAF
11,TRBJ2-7,NA,TRBV5-1,ASSWGTGYEQY
13,TRBJ1-2,NA,TRBV5-8,ASSPPTGQNYGYT
13,TRBJ2-7,NA,TRBV4-2,ASSQTTGRGYEQY
11,TRBJ2-1,NA,TRBV2,ASATSVDNEQF
13,TRBJ2-7,NA,TRBV5-4,ASSPSGGPTYEQY
13,TRBJ2-3,NA,TRBV7-2,ASSFSAGVADTQY
13,TRBJ2-7,NA,TRBV7-2,ASSLEAQPGYEQY
13,TRBJ2-1,NA,TRBV6-5,ASRLTLSSYNEQF
12,TRBJ2-1,NA,TRBV6-4,ASSGAGGPYEQF
13,TRBJ2-7,NA,TRBV5-4,ASSSRQGATYEQY
12,TRBJ1-1,NA,TRBV19,ASSPTLRQGAAF
11,TRBJ1-1,few,TRBV7-3,ASSLWQSSEAF
12,TRBJ2-7,NA,TRBV21-1,ASRNNAGPTQQY
12,TRBJ2-7,NA,TRBV6-5,ASYPPAAPYEQY
12,TRBJ2-7,once,TRBV5-4,ASSAKDGTYEQY
12,TRBJ2-5,NA,TRBV27,ASKVGAGIETQY
16,TRBJ2-3,NA,TRBV19,ASSMSRGGTGSTDTQY
10,TRBJ1-2,NA,TRBV29-1,SVEGQGDGYT
14,TRBJ2-3,NA,TRBV5-1,ASSLEGYTSTDTQY
14,TRBJ2-7,NA,TRBV4-2,ASSQSRLAESYEQY
11,TRBJ1-5,NA,TRBV7-2,ASSFGNNQPQH
13,TRBJ1-1,few,TRBV7-9,ASSPGTGVGTEAF
13,TRBJ2-1,NA,TRBV5-1,ASSLQGATYNEQF
13,TRBJ1-5,NA,TRBV7-2,ASSLLGNSNQPQH
13,TRBJ2-7,many,TRBV6-5,ASSSPFGRGYEQY
13,TRBJ2-2,once,TRBV4-2,ASSQERLNTGELF
13,TRBJ2-1,NA,TRBV5-1,ASSNTGTSYNEQF
14,TRBJ2-1,NA,TRBV5-1,ASSSSGTSGYNEQF
13,TRBJ2-2,NA,TRBV2,ASSGKGGNTGELF
16,TRBJ2-7,NA,TRBV4-2,ASSQGMNYRDSPYEQY
12,TRBJ2-7,NA,TRBV5-6,ASSLGGDTYEQY
15,TRBJ2-1,few,TRBV28,ASRSSRGGQVYNEQF
10,TRBJ1-1,few,TRBV29-1,SAQIRGTEAF
12,TRBJ1-5,NA,TRBV6-5,ASKNQGREQPQH
13,TRBJ2-7,many,TRBV30,AWSAVAGRAYEQY
10,TRBJ2-7,NA,TRBV28,ASSPRNYEQY
17,TRBJ2-3,few,TRBV12-1,ASSNTGTSGPNSTDTQY
13,TRBJ2-1,NA,TRBV28,ASSLFRQPYNEQF
13,TRBJ2-2,NA,TRBV7-8,ASSSKTGGTGELF